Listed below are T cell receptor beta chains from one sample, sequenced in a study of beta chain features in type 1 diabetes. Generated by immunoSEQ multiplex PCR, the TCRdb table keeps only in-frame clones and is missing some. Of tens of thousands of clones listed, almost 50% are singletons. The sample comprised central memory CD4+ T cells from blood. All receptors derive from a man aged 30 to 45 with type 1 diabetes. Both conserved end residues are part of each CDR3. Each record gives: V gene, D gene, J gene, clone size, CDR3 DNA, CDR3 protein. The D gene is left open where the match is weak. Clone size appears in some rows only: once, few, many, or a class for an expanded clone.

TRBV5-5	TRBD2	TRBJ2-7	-	TGTGCCAGCAGCTTGGCCAGTGGGGGGGTTTACGAGCAGTACTTC	CASSLASGGVYEQYF
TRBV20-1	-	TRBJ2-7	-	TGCAGTGCCCAGGACAGATACGAGCAGTACTTC	CSAQDRYEQYF
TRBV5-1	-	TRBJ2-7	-	TGCGCCAGCAGCTTAAACCTGGAGGGCCGGAGCGAGCAGTACTTC	CASSLNLEGRSEQYF
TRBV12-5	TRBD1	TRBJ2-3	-	TGTGCTAGTGGCCGGACAGGGAGGTATGACGCAGATACGCAGTATTTT	CASGRTGRYDADTQYF
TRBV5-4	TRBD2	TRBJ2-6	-	TGTGCCAGCAGCTGGGGACTAGCGGGAGCTGGGGCCAACGTCCTGACTTTC	CASSWGLAGAGANVLTF
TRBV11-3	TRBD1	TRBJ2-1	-	TGTGCCAGCAGCTTCCCCGACAGGGGGAATGAGCAGTTCTTC	CASSFPDRGNEQFF
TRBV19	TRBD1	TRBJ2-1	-	TGTGCCAGTAGTCTTTCGACAGGGGCGGTGGGTGAGCAGTTCTTC	CASSLSTGAVGEQFF
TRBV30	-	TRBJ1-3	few	TGTGCCTGGAGTCCAGGTCGCTCTGGAAACACCATATATTTT	CAWSPGRSGNTIYF
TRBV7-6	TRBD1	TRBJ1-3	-	TGTGCCAGCAGCTTAGAAGGGGGCGTTAGGACCATATATTTT	CASSLEGGVRTIYF
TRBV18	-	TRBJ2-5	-	TGTGCCAGCTCGTCGTCCGGCCCGGGGAGGGAGACCCAGTACTTC	CASSSSGPGRETQYF
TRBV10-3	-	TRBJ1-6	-	TGTGCCATCAGTGACAGGGTGAATAATTCACCCCTCCACTTT	CAISDRVNNSPLHF
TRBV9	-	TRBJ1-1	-	TGTGCCAGCAGCGCGCCCGGTAAGCACACTGAAGCTTTCTTT	CASSAPGKHTEAFF
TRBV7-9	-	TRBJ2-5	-	TGTGCCAGCAGCTTATGGGGCCGAAGTAACCAAGAGACCCAGTACTTC	CASSLWGRSNQETQYF
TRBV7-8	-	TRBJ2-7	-	TGTGCCAGCAGCCAGCGGGACAGGTTCTCCTACGAGCAGTACTTC	CASSQRDRFSYEQYF
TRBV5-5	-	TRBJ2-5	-	TGTGCCAGCAGCTTGGGGCAGGGACAAGAGACCCAGTACTTC	CASSLGQGQETQYF
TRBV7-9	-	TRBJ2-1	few	TGTGCCAGCAGCTCCCAAAAGGGGAGACGGACAGATAATGAGCAGTTCTTC	CASSSQKGRRTDNEQFF
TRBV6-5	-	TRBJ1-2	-	TGTGCCAGCAGTTACCTCGGGTCGGGGAGCGGCTACACCTTC	CASSYLGSGSGYTF
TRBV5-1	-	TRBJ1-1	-	TGCGCCAGCAGCCTTCACCCATTTACGCAGGATTCGAACACTGAAGCTTTCTTT	CASSLHPFTQDSNTEAFF
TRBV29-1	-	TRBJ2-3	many	TGCAGCGTTATTCGGGGGGCCACGGGGGATACGCAGTATTTT	CSVIRGATGDTQYF
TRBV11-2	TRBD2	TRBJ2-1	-	TGTGCCAGCAGCGCCGGGACTAGCGGGATGAATGAGCAGTTCTTC	CASSAGTSGMNEQFF
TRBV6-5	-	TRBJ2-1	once	TGTGCCAGCAGTTCCTCGACAGGAGAGCAGTTCTTC	CASSSSTGEQFF
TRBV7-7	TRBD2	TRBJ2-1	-	TGTGCCAGCAGTCAAAGCGGGACCTCCTACAATGAGCAGTTCTTC	CASSQSGTSYNEQFF